A selection of T cell receptor beta chains follows, all from one sample in a study of Ad26.COV2.S vaccination and SARS-CoV-2 variants. Clones were read by immunoSEQ multiplex PCR, and TCRdb kept only the in-frame ones, dropping some. The data hold 350,000 to 450,000 clones, with over 75% observed a single time. Sequenced material: peripheral blood, taken in a trial of Ad26.COV2.S vaccine versus placebo. The receptors come from a person aged 18 to 59 who received the Ad26.COV2.S COVID-19 vaccine or a placebo. Each CDR3 is given with its conserved first and last residue. A D gene is named only where the DNA matches it firmly. Not every row has a clone size; where given, it reads once, few, many or a size class.

v_gene	abundance	j_gene	d_gene	CDR3nt	CDR3aa
TRBV6-5	once	TRBJ2-1	.	TGTGCCAGCAGGGGAAACTGGATTCCCTACAATGAGCAGTTCTTC	CASRGNWIPYNEQFF
TRBV30	.	TRBJ2-2	.	TGTGCCTGGAGGAGAGGGCTAACCGGGGAGCTGTTTTTT	CAWRRGLTGELFF
TRBV29-1	.	TRBJ2-7	TRBD2	TGCAGCATACAGAAGGGGCTAGCGGGACCTAGCGAGCAGTACTTC	CSIQKGLAGPSEQYF
TRBV11-2	.	TRBJ2-7	.	TGTGCCAGCAGCCGGGACTACGAGCAGTACTTC	CASSRDYEQYF
TRBV10-3	.	TRBJ1-1	TRBD1	TGTGCCACAGGGACAGTTGGCACTGAAGCTTTCTTT	CATGTVGTEAFF
TRBV5-1	.	TRBJ1-2	.	TGCGCCAGCAGCCTTGGACAGTCTGGGATCTATGGCTACACCTTC	CASSLGQSGIYGYTF
TRBV5-1	.	TRBJ1-1	.	TGCGCCAGCACTCTGGCCGGGGGGAGGGACACTGAAGCTTTCTTT	CASTLAGGRDTEAFF
TRBV10-1	.	TRBJ2-3	TRBD2	TGCGCCAGCAGTGTGGCTAGCGGGAGTGCAGATACGCAGTATTTT	CASSVASGSADTQYF
TRBV28	.	TRBJ1-2	TRBD1	TGTGCCAGCAGCCTGACAGGGATCTATGGCTACACCTTC	CASSLTGIYGYTF
TRBV5-6	.	TRBJ1-1	.	TGTGCCAGCAGCTTAGTGAACACTGAAGCTTTCTTT	CASSLVNTEAFF
TRBV6-2/TRBV6-3	once	TRBJ2-7	.	TGTGCCAGCAGTTACTGGGACGAGCAGTACTTC	CASSYWDEQYF
TRBV27	.	TRBJ2-1	TRBD2	TGTGCCAGCAGTTTAGCGGGAGCCCGAAATGAGCAGTTCTTC	CASSLAGARNEQFF
TRBV19	.	TRBJ1-1	.	TGTGCCACTCGTGACAGTTTAAACACTGAAGCTTTCTTT	CATRDSLNTEAFF
TRBV18	.	TRBJ1-1	.	TGTGCCAGCTCCCAGGGCCTTGGGGGGAACACTGAAGCTTTCTTT	CASSQGLGGNTEAFF
TRBV12-3/TRBV12-4	.	TRBJ1-1	TRBD1	TGTGCCAGCAGTCTTGGACAGGGGCGAGCTTTCTTT	CASSLGQGRAFF
TRBV30	.	TRBJ1-6	TRBD1	TGTGCCTGGGCCAGGGGGAAGGGTTCACCCCTCCACTTT	CAWARGKGSPLHF
TRBV7-9	few	TRBJ1-6	.	TGTGCCAGCAGCTTAGGCACACCCCTCCACTTT	CASSLGTPLHF
TRBV4-2	.	TRBJ2-3	TRBD2	TGTGCCAGCAGCCAATCGCGAAGCGGGGGTTCAGATACGCAGTATTTT	CASSQSRSGGSDTQYF
TRBV19	.	TRBJ2-1	.	TGTGCCAGTAAGGGGGGAGTCTACAATGAGCAGTTCTTC	CASKGGVYNEQFF
TRBV11-3	.	TRBJ2-2	TRBD1	TGTGCCAGCCGGACAGGGTGGAACCCCGGGGAGCTGTTTTTT	CASRTGWNPGELFF
TRBV5-1	.	TRBJ2-3	TRBD2	TGCGCCAGCAGCCAAACGACTAGCGGGAGAGGTTCAGATACGCAGTATTTT	CASSQTTSGRGSDTQYF
TRBV27	once	TRBJ2-7	TRBD2	TGTGCCAGCAGTTCGCTGGGGGGGAAGGGTTACGAGCAGTACTTC	CASSSLGGKGYEQYF
TRBV6-4	.	TRBJ2-4	.	TGTGCCAGCAGCCTTACTAGGGGGGACATTCAGTACTTC	CASSLTRGDIQYF
TRBV6-5	.	TRBJ1-1	.	TGTGCCAGCAGTTACATGGGGGGCACTGAAGCTTTCTTT	CASSYMGGTEAFF
TRBV5-1	.	TRBJ1-1	.	TGCGCCAGCAGCTTGTGGACACGGTATAGGGAAGCTTTCTTT	CASSLWTRYREAFF